These T cell receptor beta chains were read from a single sample in a study of blood T cell repertoires in COVID-19. The protocol was immunoSEQ multiplex PCR, while the TCRdb copy is restricted to in-frame clones and leaves out a portion. The sample includes more than 95,000 clones, 80% to 85% seen only once; the top ten take less than 45%. What was sequenced was peripheral blood. The receptors were sampled from an older man with acute or convalescent COVID-19. Each CDR3 is given with its conserved first and last residue. The order of the fields is clone size, D gene, CDR3 length, J gene, V gene, CDR3 protein, CDR3 DNA. D genes are given only for firm matches. A clone size is listed for some rows: how often the clone was seen (once, few, many), or a class if it is expanded.

clone_size: NA
d_call: NA
cdr3_length: 14
j_call: TRBJ2-7
v_call: TRBV14
cdr3_aa: CASRKAGLRYEQYF
cdr3_nt: TGTGCCAGCAGGAAGGCAGGGCTACGCTACGAGCAGTACTTC

clone_size: once
d_call: TRBD2
cdr3_length: 15
j_call: TRBJ2-7
v_call: TRBV5-1
cdr3_aa: CASSKQLAGVNEQYF
cdr3_nt: TGCGCCAGCAGTAAACAACTAGCGGGAGTGAACGAGCAGTACTTC

clone_size: NA
d_call: NA
cdr3_length: 14
j_call: TRBJ1-2
v_call: TRBV2
cdr3_aa: CASKEIGIGGGYTF
cdr3_nt: TGTGCCAGCAAAGAAATCGGGATAGGCGGTGGCTACACCTTC

clone_size: once
d_call: TRBD1
cdr3_length: 16
j_call: TRBJ1-5
v_call: TRBV5-1
cdr3_aa: CASSLTGQGAGQPQHF
cdr3_nt: TGCGCCAGCAGCTTGACGGGACAGGGGGCGGGGCAGCCCCAGCATTTT

clone_size: NA
d_call: NA
cdr3_length: 16
j_call: TRBJ2-1
v_call: TRBV5-6
cdr3_aa: CASSPKLGSSYNEQFF
cdr3_nt: TGTGCCAGCAGTCCCAAGTTGGGGAGCTCCTACAATGAGCAGTTCTTC

clone_size: once
d_call: NA
cdr3_length: 12
j_call: TRBJ1-1
v_call: TRBV29-1
cdr3_aa: CSGGQPNTEAFF
cdr3_nt: TGCAGCGGTGGACAGCCAAACACTGAAGCTTTCTTT

clone_size: NA
d_call: NA
cdr3_length: 15
j_call: TRBJ2-3
v_call: TRBV7-2
cdr3_aa: CASNPVASGTDTQYF
cdr3_nt: TGTGCCAGCAACCCCGTGGCTAGCGGCACAGATACGCAGTATTTT

clone_size: NA
d_call: TRBD1
cdr3_length: 15
j_call: TRBJ1-5
v_call: TRBV5-6
cdr3_aa: CASSFKGASNQPQHF
cdr3_nt: TGTGCCAGCAGCTTTAAGGGGGCTTCCAATCAGCCCCAGCATTTT

clone_size: NA
d_call: NA
cdr3_length: 13
j_call: TRBJ1-2
v_call: TRBV19
cdr3_aa: CASSPKGSYGYTF
cdr3_nt: TGTGCCAGTAGCCCAAAGGGGTCCTATGGCTACACCTTC

clone_size: NA
d_call: NA
cdr3_length: 16
j_call: TRBJ2-4
v_call: TRBV9
cdr3_aa: CASSRRTDTAKNIQYF
cdr3_nt: TGTGCCAGCAGCCGTAGGACAGATACGGCCAAAAACATTCAGTACTTC

clone_size: once
d_call: TRBD1
cdr3_length: 16
j_call: TRBJ2-7
v_call: TRBV18
cdr3_aa: CASSPTYRTGVDEQYF
cdr3_nt: TGTGCCAGCTCCCCAACCTATCGGACAGGGGTCGACGAGCAGTACTTC

clone_size: NA
d_call: NA
cdr3_length: 13
j_call: TRBJ1-1
v_call: TRBV18
cdr3_aa: CASSPILNTEAFF
cdr3_nt: TGTGCCAGCTCACCCATTCTGAACACTGAAGCTTTCTTT

clone_size: once
d_call: TRBD1
cdr3_length: 15
j_call: TRBJ1-2
v_call: TRBV5-1
cdr3_aa: CASSSHRDRGYGYTF
cdr3_nt: TGCGCCAGCAGCTCTCACCGGGACAGGGGCTATGGCTACACCTTC

clone_size: NA
d_call: NA
cdr3_length: 16
j_call: TRBJ1-6
v_call: TRBV5-6
cdr3_aa: CASSLAAGSYNSPLHF
cdr3_nt: TGTGCCAGCAGCTTGGCGGCAGGCTCCTATAATTCACCCCTCCACTTT

clone_size: few
d_call: NA
cdr3_length: 15
j_call: TRBJ2-2
v_call: TRBV11-2
cdr3_aa: CASSLGTSITGELFF
cdr3_nt: TGTGCCAGCAGCTTAGGCACTAGCATCACCGGGGAGCTGTTTTTT

clone_size: NA
d_call: NA
cdr3_length: 16
j_call: TRBJ1-3
v_call: TRBV5-1
cdr3_aa: CASSLREPSSGNTIYF
cdr3_nt: TGCGCCAGCAGCTTGAGGGAGCCTAGCTCTGGAAACACCATATATTTT

clone_size: NA
d_call: TRBD1
cdr3_length: 14
j_call: TRBJ1-4
v_call: TRBV28
cdr3_aa: CASSPPGTDEKLFF
cdr3_nt: TGTGCCAGCAGTCCGCCCGGGACAGATGAAAAACTGTTTTTT

clone_size: NA
d_call: TRBD1
cdr3_length: 18
j_call: TRBJ1-2
v_call: TRBV7-9
cdr3_aa: CASSLLTYSTGGSYGYTF
cdr3_nt: TGTGCCAGCAGCCTCCTCACTTACTCGACAGGGGGATCGTATGGCTACACCTTC

clone_size: NA
d_call: TRBD2
cdr3_length: 19
j_call: TRBJ2-2
v_call: TRBV5-1
cdr3_aa: CASSLAGLAGVANTGELFF
cdr3_nt: TGCGCCAGCAGCTTGGCCGGGCTAGCGGGAGTGGCGAACACCGGGGAGCTGTTTTTT

clone_size: NA
d_call: NA
cdr3_length: 13
j_call: TRBJ1-1
v_call: TRBV11-1
cdr3_aa: CASSFDRNTEAFF
cdr3_nt: TGTGCCAGCAGCTTCGACAGGAACACTGAAGCTTTCTTT

clone_size: NA
d_call: NA
cdr3_length: 14
j_call: TRBJ2-7
v_call: TRBV2
cdr3_aa: CASRQQGSSYEQYF
cdr3_nt: TGTGCCAGCAGACAACAGGGCAGCTCCTACGAGCAGTACTTC

clone_size: NA
d_call: NA
cdr3_length: 13
j_call: TRBJ2-5
v_call: TRBV11-3
cdr3_aa: CASSLPGRETQYF
cdr3_nt: TGTGCCAGCAGCTTACCGGGGAGAGAGACCCAGTACTTC

clone_size: once
d_call: TRBD2
cdr3_length: 14
j_call: TRBJ2-5
v_call: TRBV28
cdr3_aa: CASRKAGTQETQYF
cdr3_nt: TGTGCCAGCAGGAAAGCGGGGACCCAAGAGACCCAGTACTTC

clone_size: NA
d_call: TRBD2
cdr3_length: 18
j_call: TRBJ2-7
v_call: TRBV5-1
cdr3_aa: CASSLEMLAGGRGYEQYF
cdr3_nt: TGCGCCAGCAGCTTGGAAATGCTAGCGGGAGGTAGGGGATACGAGCAGTACTTC

clone_size: NA
d_call: NA
cdr3_length: 11
j_call: TRBJ1-1
v_call: TRBV7-9
cdr3_aa: CASSHYTEAFF
cdr3_nt: TGTGCCAGCAGCCATTACACTGAAGCTTTCTTT

clone_size: NA
d_call: NA
cdr3_length: 15
j_call: TRBJ1-2
v_call: TRBV5-5
cdr3_aa: CASSRQPEANYGYTF
cdr3_nt: TGTGCCAGCAGCCGACAGCCAGAAGCTAACTATGGCTACACCTTC

clone_size: few
d_call: TRBD1
cdr3_length: 13
j_call: TRBJ1-1
v_call: TRBV28
cdr3_aa: CASSLQGQGKAFF
cdr3_nt: TGTGCCAGCAGTTTACAAGGACAGGGAAAGGCTTTCTTT

clone_size: NA
d_call: TRBD2
cdr3_length: 14
j_call: TRBJ2-3
v_call: TRBV4-3
cdr3_aa: CASSQGLAPDTQYF
cdr3_nt: TGCGCCAGCAGCCAGGGACTAGCCCCAGATACGCAGTATTTT